Sequencing of this T cell receptor (beta chain) was carried out in a study of shared clonotypes between healthy human individuals. Sequencing used immunoSEQ multiplex PCR; TCRdb keeps in-frame clones, though not all of them. Among about 1.5 million clones, more than 95% were seen once, and the ten largest hold approximately 1.1%. The sample holds one count of this clone. V lost 4 bases to trimming and J lost 4 bases; unmatched junction nucleotides: 4. The germline V gene has CDR1 SGHRS and CDR2 YFSETQ. The CDR3 extends over 14 amino acids. The sequencing sample was made of naive CD4+ T cells sorted from blood. Subset in this sample: CD45RA+ positively selected. The rearrangement links TRBV5-1 to TRBJ2-3; 9 nucleotides align to TRBD1. This clonotype was obtained from a man younger than 45 in good health. The CDR3 sequence: CASSRGQGPDTQYF. The CDR3 region has the DNA TGCGCCAGCAGCAGGGGACAGGGTCCAGATACGCAGTATTTT.